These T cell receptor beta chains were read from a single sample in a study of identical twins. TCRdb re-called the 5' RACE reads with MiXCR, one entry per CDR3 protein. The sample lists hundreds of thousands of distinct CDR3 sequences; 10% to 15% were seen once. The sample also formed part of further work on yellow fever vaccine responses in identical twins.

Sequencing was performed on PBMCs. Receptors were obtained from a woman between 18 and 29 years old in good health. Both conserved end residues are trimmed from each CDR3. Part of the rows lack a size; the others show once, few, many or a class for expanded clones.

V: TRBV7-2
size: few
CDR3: ASSPLLSSYEQY

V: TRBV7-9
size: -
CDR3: ASSLAVGQTEQF

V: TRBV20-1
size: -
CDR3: SARHPGLAGGAETQY

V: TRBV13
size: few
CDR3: ASSLPQLAGVFGELF

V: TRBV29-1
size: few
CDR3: SVEDRGLDYGYT

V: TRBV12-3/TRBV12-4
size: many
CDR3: ASSLGLSTDTQY

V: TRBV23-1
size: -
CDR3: ASSQSPTLNQPQH

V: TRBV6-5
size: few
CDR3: ASSYSGTFNGELF

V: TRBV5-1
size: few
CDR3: ASSPPRGTTYNEQF

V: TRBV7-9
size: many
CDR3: ASSLFPSGKNTGELF

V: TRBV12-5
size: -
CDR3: ASGLMTKQPPGQGSYEQY

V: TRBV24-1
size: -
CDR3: ATRTSGVDNEQF

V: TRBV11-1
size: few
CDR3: ASSFPIRDGTANQETQY

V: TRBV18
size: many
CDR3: ASSPKHYNEEKLF

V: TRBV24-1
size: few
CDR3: ATSDPAGEGEDTQY

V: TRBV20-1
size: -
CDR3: SAGTSGGYEQY

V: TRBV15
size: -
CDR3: ATSRARGTYEQY

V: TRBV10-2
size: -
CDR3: ASSDTTSGYNEQF

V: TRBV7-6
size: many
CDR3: ASSPIAGGSWSQETQY

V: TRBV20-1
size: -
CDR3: SADPGTGAPDTQY

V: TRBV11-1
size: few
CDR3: ASSRSGTSGIVGDEQF

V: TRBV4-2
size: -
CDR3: ASRYSTDFTDTQY

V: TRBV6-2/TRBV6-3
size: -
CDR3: ASRGPSPLH

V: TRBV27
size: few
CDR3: ASSPQLGPQKTDTQY

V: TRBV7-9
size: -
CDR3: ASSQGGGSPF

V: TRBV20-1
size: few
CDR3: SANPGPPYNEQF

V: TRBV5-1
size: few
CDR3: ASSYYQPSTDTQY

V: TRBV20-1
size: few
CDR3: SARGTVKSHSYNEQF

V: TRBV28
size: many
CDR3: ASRADEGNNQPQH

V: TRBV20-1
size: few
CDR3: SARRDYQETQY

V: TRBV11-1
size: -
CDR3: ASSLAGSNIQY

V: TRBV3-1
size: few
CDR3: ASSQLPSSYNEQF

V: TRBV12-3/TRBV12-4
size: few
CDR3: ASSSAGGAEGYT

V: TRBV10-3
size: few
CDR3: AISSVEYEQY

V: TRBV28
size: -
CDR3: ASSLVEIGYEQY

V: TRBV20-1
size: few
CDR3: SARTGDIWDEQF

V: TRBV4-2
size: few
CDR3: ASSHAGLAGGPEQF

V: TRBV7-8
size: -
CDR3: ASSLVIGWGTGELF

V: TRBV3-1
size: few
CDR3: ASSQGYAYEQY

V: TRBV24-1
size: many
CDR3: ATSDSTLAENTGELF

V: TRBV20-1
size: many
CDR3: SASRYTEAF

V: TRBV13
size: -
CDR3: ASSSSENEQY

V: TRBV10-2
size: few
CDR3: ATHRDPGLAGGLSEKDTQY

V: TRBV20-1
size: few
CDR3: SAPGTSGFDTQY

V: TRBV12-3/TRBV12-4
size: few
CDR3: ASRPAYSGHEGEGANVLT